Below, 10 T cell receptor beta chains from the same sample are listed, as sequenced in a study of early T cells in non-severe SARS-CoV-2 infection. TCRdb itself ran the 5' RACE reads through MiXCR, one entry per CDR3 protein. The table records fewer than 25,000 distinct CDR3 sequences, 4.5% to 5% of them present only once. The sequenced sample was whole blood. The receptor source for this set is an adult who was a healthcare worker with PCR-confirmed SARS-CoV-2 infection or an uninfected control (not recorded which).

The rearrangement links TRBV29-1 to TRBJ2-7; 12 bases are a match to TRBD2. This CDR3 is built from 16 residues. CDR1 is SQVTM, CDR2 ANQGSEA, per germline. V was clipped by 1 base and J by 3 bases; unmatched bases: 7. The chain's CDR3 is CSVEVPSGRAVYEQYF. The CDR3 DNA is TGCAGCGTTGAAGTTCCTAGCGGGAGGGCGGTCTACGAGCAGTACTTC.

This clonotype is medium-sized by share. The CDR3 sequence: CASSNRPAGNTIYF. CDR3 coding DNA: TGTGCCAGCAGTAACAGGCCCGCGGGAAACACCATATATTTT. This chain uses TRBV27 with TRBJ1-3, with D possibly being TRBD1 (5 bases). V lost 5 bases and J lost 4, with 12 bases in between. This CDR3 contains 14 residues. Germline V gives CDR1 MNHEY, CDR2 SMNVEV (reference sequence).

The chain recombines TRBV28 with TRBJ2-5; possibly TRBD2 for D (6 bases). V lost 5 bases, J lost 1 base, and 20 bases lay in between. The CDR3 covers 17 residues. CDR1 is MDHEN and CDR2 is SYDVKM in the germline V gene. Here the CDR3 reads CASSPRDLEESQETQYF. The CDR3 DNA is TGTGCCAGCAGTCCGCGGGACTTAGAAGAATCCCAAGAGACCCAGTACTTC.

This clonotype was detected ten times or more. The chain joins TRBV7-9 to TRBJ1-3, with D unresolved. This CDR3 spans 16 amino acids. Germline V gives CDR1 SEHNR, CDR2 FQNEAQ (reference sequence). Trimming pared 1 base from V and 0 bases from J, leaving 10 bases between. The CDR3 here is CASSLVGSGSGNTIYF. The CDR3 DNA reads TGTGCCAGCAGCTTAGTGGGCTCGGGCTCTGGAAACACCATATATTTT.

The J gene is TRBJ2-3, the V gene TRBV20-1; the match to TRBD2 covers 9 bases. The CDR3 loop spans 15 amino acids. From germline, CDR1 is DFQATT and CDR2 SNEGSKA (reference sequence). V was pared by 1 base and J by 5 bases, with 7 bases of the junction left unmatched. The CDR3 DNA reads TGCAGTGCTAGAGTAGCGGGGGCGGATCTAGATACGCAGTATTTT. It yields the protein CSARVAGADLDTQYF.

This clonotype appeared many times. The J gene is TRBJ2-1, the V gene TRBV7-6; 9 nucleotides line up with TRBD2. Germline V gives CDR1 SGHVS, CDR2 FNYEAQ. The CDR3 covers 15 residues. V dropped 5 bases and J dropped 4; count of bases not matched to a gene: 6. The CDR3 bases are TGTGCCAGCAGCCCCCAAGCGGGGGGATACAATGAGCAGTTCTTC. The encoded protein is CASSPQAGGYNEQFF. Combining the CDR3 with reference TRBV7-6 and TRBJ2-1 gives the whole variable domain GAGVSQSPRYKVTKRGQDVALRCDPISGHVSLYWYRQALGQGPEFLTYFNYEAQQDKSGLPNDRFSAERPEGSISTLTIQRTEQRDSAMYRCASSPQAGGYNEQFFGPGTRLTVL.

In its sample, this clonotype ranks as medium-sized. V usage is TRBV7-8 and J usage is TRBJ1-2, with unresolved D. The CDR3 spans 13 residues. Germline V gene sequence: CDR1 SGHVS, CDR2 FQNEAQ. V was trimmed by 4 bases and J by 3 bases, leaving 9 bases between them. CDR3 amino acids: CASSSALDYGYTF. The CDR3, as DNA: TGTGCCAGCAGCTCCGCCCTAGACTATGGCTACACCTTC.

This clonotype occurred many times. CDR3 sequence reads: CAWGEVGKLFF. In nucleotides, the CDR3 is TGTGCCTGGGGGGAAGTCGGGAAACTGTTTTTT. The chain recombines TRBV28 with TRBJ1-4; tentative D call: TRBD1 (5 bases). This CDR3 spans 11 amino acids. Germline V lookup: CDR1 MDHEN, CDR2 SYDVKM. Trimming took off 11 bases at V and 11 bases at J, with 15 bases between the two ends.

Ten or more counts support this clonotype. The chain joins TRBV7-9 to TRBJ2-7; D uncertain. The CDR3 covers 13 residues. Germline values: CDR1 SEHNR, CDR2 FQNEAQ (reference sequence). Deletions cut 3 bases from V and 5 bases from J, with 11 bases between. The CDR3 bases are TGTGCCAGCAGCTTGGTTGCCATTAACGAGCAGTACTTC. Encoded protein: CASSLVAINEQYF. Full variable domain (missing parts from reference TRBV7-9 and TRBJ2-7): DTGVSQNPRHKITKRGQNVTFRCDPISEHNRLYWYRQTLGQGPEFLTYFQNEAQLEKSRLLSDRFSAERPKGSFSTLEIQRTEQGDSAMYLCASSLVAINEQYFGPGTRLTVT.

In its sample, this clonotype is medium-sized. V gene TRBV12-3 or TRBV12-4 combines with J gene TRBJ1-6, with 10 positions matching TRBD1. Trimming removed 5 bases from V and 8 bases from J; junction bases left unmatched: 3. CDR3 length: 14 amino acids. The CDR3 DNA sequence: TGTGCCAGCAGTCCGACAGGGGGCGATTCACCCCTCCACTTT. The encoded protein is CASSPTGGDSPLHF.